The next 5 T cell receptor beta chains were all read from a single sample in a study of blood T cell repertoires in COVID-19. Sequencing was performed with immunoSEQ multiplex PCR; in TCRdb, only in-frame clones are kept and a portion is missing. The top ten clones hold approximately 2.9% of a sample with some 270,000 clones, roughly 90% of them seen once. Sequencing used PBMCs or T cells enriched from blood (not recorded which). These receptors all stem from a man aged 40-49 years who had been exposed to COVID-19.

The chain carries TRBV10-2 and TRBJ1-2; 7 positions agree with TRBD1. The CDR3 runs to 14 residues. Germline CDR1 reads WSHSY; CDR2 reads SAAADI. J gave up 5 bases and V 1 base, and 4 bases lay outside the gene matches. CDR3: CASSEWGQSYGYTF. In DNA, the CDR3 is TGCGCCAGCAGTGAGTGGGGACAGTCTTATGGCTACACCTTC.

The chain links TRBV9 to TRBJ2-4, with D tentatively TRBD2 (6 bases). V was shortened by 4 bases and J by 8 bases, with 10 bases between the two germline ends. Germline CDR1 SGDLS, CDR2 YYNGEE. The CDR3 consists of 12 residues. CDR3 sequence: CASSRGKDIQYF. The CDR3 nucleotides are TGTGCCAGCAGCCGGGGGAAGGACATTCAGTACTTC.

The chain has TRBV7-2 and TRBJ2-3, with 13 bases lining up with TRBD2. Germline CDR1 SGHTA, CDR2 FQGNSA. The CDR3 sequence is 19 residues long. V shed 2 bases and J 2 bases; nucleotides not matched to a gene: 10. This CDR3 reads CASSLSLLAGGQPTDTQYF. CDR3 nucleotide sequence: TGTGCCAGCAGCTTATCCCTACTAGCGGGAGGGCAACCCACAGATACGCAGTATTTT.

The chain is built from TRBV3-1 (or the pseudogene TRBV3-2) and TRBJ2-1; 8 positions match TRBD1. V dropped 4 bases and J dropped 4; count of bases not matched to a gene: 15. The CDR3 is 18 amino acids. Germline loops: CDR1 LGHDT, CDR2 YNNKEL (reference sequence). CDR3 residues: CASSPSESGTGAYNEQFF. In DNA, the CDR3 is TGTGCCAGCAGCCCGTCCGAATCCGGGACAGGAGCTTACAATGAGCAGTTCTTC.

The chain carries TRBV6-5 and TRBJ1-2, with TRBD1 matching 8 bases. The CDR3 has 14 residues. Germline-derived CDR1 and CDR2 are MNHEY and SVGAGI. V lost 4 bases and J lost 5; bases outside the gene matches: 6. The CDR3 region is CASSSGQGYYGYTF. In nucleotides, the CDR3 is TGTGCCAGCAGTTCAGGACAGGGATATTATGGCTACACCTTC.